This T cell receptor (beta chain) was captured in a study of low-dose radiotherapy and immunotherapy resistance in tumors. V lost 3 bases to trimming and J lost 5 bases, with 10 bases between them. The CDR3 sequence is 13 residues long. Germline V gene data show CDR1 as SGHTA and CDR2 as FQGNSA. For amplifying TCRs, the PCR ran for 20 to 25 cycles with Phusion, which was used together with a constant-region primer and the adapter on the V primers. TCRdb called the reads again in MiXCR, with one record for every CDR3 protein. The sample yields approximately 52,000 distinct CDR3 sequences, roughly 31% seen once. The time point is: after trial treatment. The treatment is: LDRT plus nivolumab, ipilimumab, low-dose cyclophosphamide and aspirin (RACIN trial). Ten or more counts support this clonotype.

This receptor was obtained from a male donor with rectosigmoid adenocarcinoma. Material: PBMCs, obtained after low-dose radiotherapy plus immunotherapy. This chain connects TRBV7-2 to TRBJ2-5; TRBD1 is a possible D gene (6 bases). The CDR3, as DNA: TGTGCCAGCAGCTTGGGGGCATTCGAGACCCAGTACTTC. It codes for CASSLGAFETQYF.